This T cell receptor beta chain was obtained from a study of blood T cell repertoires in COVID-19. Study as a whole: T cells, B-cell-depleted T cells, or PBMCs provided the cDNA or gDNA that served as material.

V lost 6 bases, J lost 4 bases, and 18 bases lay in between. Germline-derived CDR1 and CDR2 are MNHEY and SMNVEV (reference sequence). The CDR3 sequence is 15 residues long. TCRdb keeps only in-frame clones here, not all; method: immunoSEQ multiplex PCR. The top ten hold about 5.7% of the sample, which has more than 250,000 clones, roughly 85% seen once. Specimen: PBMCs or T cells enriched from blood (not recorded which). This TCR was sampled from a woman aged 40-49 years who had recovered from COVID-19. The chain links TRBV27 to TRBJ1-2, with D perhaps matching TRBD1 (5 bases). CDR3 residues: CASSPRAGGFYGYTF. The CDR3 DNA reads as TGTGCCAGCAGCCCTCGAGCGGGGGGGTTCTATGGCTACACCTTC.